Listed below are T cell receptor beta chains from one sample, sequenced in a study of a mutant IDH1 vaccine in newly diagnosed glioma. For these TCRs, the target antigens are not known. Using immunoSEQ multiplex PCR, the repertoire was profiled, and TCRdb retains in-frame clones only, with some absent. The table lists roughly 42,000 clones, roughly 88% of them singletons. Sequenced here: PBMCs, sampled from a glioma patient whose treatment included an IDH1 peptide vaccine. The receptors stem from a man aged 40-50 years with glioma. Each CDR3 is given without its conserved first and last residue.

cdr3_aa j_call cdr3_length v_call
ASSQDYGIYEQY TRBJ2-7 12 TRBV5-4
ASSPALAGNTDTQY TRBJ2-3 14 TRBV5-1
ASSSNVGSQETQY TRBJ2-5 13 TRBV6-6
ASSGDAYEQY TRBJ2-7 10 TRBV7-8
ASSPGDVRGTIY TRBJ1-3 12 TRBV18
ASRSGVNEQF TRBJ2-1 10 TRBV7-2
ASSLWGRNTEAF TRBJ1-1 12 TRBV5-1
ASSLGGGITRTQY TRBJ2-5 13 TRBV7-2
ASSDDVEKLF TRBJ1-4 10 TRBV6-1
ASLFYRSEQY TRBJ2-7 10 TRBV10-1
ASSLSRDVYEQY TRBJ2-7 12 TRBV7-2
ASSPREGGGSYNEQF TRBJ2-1 15 TRBV9
ASSLNRNTEAF TRBJ1-1 11 TRBV11-2
ASSLTVSGTDTQY TRBJ2-3 13 TRBV5-1
ASSLAAGTTGGNGYT TRBJ1-2 15 TRBV5-1
ASSSKGQANYGYT TRBJ1-2 13 TRBV7-2
ASSRSSRGIWETQY TRBJ2-5 14 TRBV19
ASKRDLNTEAF TRBJ1-1 11 TRBV6-4
ASSQADRAGYSPLH TRBJ1-6 14 TRBV14
ASSSSSRFTDTQY TRBJ2-3 13 TRBV5-4
ASQTGGLLDTEAF TRBJ1-1 13 TRBV2
ASSLQPGDGYT TRBJ1-2 11 TRBV5-5
ASSYSPRYEQY TRBJ2-7 11 TRBV6-6
ASSQRLHTDTQY TRBJ2-3 12 TRBV7-2
ASSFDRGVNEQF TRBJ2-1 12 TRBV5-1
ASSFQSHGEQY TRBJ2-7 11 TRBV5-1
ASRPGGALTDTQY TRBJ2-3 13 TRBV6-1
ASSLAGMGETQY TRBJ2-5 12 TRBV7-2
ASSLDDRGLREQY TRBJ2-7 13 TRBV11-2
ASSQNPRLAGAPLYNEQF TRBJ2-1 18 TRBV14
ASGGPLRVKNIQY TRBJ2-4 13 TRBV2
ASSLGSVSYEQY TRBJ2-7 12 TRBV7-8
ASSQGEASYEQY TRBJ2-7 12 TRBV4-1
ASSEREVTGELF TRBJ2-2 12 TRBV6-1
ASSLDGALEKLF TRBJ1-4 12 TRBV7-2
ASSLDPEYEQY TRBJ2-7 11 TRBV7-8
ASSLAGTSESSTDTQY TRBJ2-3 16 TRBV5-1
ASSLDNYGYT TRBJ1-2 10 TRBV5-4
ASSPPLVAGGREQF TRBJ2-1 14 TRBV18
ASSQPGQGPSSYEQY TRBJ2-7 15 TRBV23-1
ASSFRTSGSETQY TRBJ2-5 13 TRBV7-6
ASSLQHEGYT TRBJ1-2 10 TRBV7-9
AWSPCGLRGRRKTV TRBJ1-4 14 TRBV30
ASSGWGGPTDTQY TRBJ2-3 13 TRBV5-5
ASSGRATDTQY TRBJ2-3 11 TRBV18
ASSPGETQY TRBJ2-5 9 TRBV18
AWRVGLSTYEQY TRBJ2-7 12 TRBV2
SAGQGLGTDTQY TRBJ2-3 12 TRBV29-1
ASSLRRSGTSGRVAYNEQF TRBJ2-1 19 TRBV9
ASSATGKRYEQY TRBJ2-7 12 TRBV5-1
ANRGTRNTEAF TRBJ1-1 11 TRBV2
ASSLGPWADTQY TRBJ2-3 12 TRBV5-8
ASSPGTWNYEQY TRBJ2-7 12 TRBV7-2
ASREGGHRTEAF TRBJ1-1 12 TRBV2
ASSPSSRAGELF TRBJ2-2 12 TRBV18
ASSLAPGLAGGTLAKNIQY TRBJ2-4 19 TRBV5-1
ASSIETGYT TRBJ1-2 9 TRBV19
ASSYGGNYGYT TRBJ1-2 11 TRBV6-5
ASSLTLYEQY TRBJ2-7 10 TRBV7-8
ASSGMGRPVPQETQY TRBJ2-5 15 TRBV5-5